The clone carrying this T cell receptor beta chain was seen a handful of times. In the source study's methods: Researchers report that nucleated cell counts were estimated from reference gene primer amplification. Method: immunoSEQ multiplex PCR; TCRdb's copy keeps in-frame clones and lacks some. V and J calls and clone size follow that table, whereas D and trimming were derived from the DNA. The sample shows 300,000 to 400,000 clones, roughly 86% of them seen only once. V gave up 4 bases and J gave up 4 bases; unmatched junction bases: 10. Germline V gene data show CDR1 as MNHEY and CDR2 as SMNVEV (reference sequence). The CDR3 totals 16 residues. The data are from a study of blood T cell repertoires in COVID-19. The wider study: Acute-phase and convalescent COVID-19 samples originated in the United States, Italy and Spain. Sources were T cells, B-cell-depleted T cells, or PBMCs; the material itself was cDNA or gDNA.

Source material: peripheral blood. The chain recombines TRBV27 with TRBJ1-1; 9 bases line up with TRBD1. The clonotype was recovered from a woman in her forties or fifties who had recovered from COVID-19. CDR3 loop: CASSSPRGQGSTEAFF. The CDR3 DNA is TGTGCCAGCAGTTCACCTCGGGGACAGGGAAGCACTGAAGCTTTCTTT.